The clone carrying this T cell receptor (beta chain) was seen only a few times. Its antigen is unknown. From germline, CDR1 is SGHTA and CDR2 FQGNSA. The CDR3 is made up of 14 amino acids. V was pared by 2 bases and J by 5 bases, with 12 bases between. The record originates from a study of identical twins. Study-level results: Recombination models fit unrelated individuals' TCR alpha sharing but underestimated twins'. Beta out-of-frame sequences showed weaker excess twin sharing. The study found excess low generation probability among twin-shared out-of-frame alpha sequences.

Via MiXCR, TCRdb re-called the 5' RACE reads, giving one row per CDR3 protein. This sample has hundreds of thousands of distinct CDR3 sequences, with around 6.1% found just once. This chain connects TRBV7-2 to TRBJ1-1, with a possible D match to TRBD1 (6 bases). Specimen: naive T cells sorted from blood. The receptor comes from a man younger than 35 in good health. The CDR3: CASSLRGGVTEAFF. The CDR3 region has the DNA TGTGCCAGCAGCTTAAGAGGGGGAGTAACTGAAGCTTTCTTT.